The 14 T cell receptor beta chains presented below share a single source sample, sequenced in a study of cytomegalovirus exposure and HLA in healthy donors. Sequenced by immunoSEQ multiplex PCR; TCRdb stores in-frame clones only, minus some. The data contain over 100,000 clones, 85% to 90% of them singletons. Sequenced sample: PBMCs. The receptor set was obtained from a woman aged 18-35 years in good health and CMV-seronegative.

J is TRBJ1-1 and V is TRBV28; 7 bases are a match to TRBD1. Germline values: CDR1 MDHEN, CDR2 SYDVKM. The CDR3 has 16 residues. V trimming: 3 bases; J trimming: 5 bases; junction bases outside the gene matches: 12. The CDR3 loop reads CASSLGSPQGDTEAFF. The CDR3 DNA follows: TGTGCCAGCAGTTTGGGGAGTCCCCAGGGGGATACTGAAGCTTTCTTT.

Concerning this clone: The sample has other DNA sequences that encode this CDR3 too. The V call is TRBV5-1, the J call TRBJ1-1; tentatively, D is TRBD1 (6 bases). The V and J ends lost 4 bases and 3 bases respectively, with 13 bases between them. The CDR3 consists of 14 residues. The germline V gene has CDR1 SGHRS and CDR2 YFSETQ. CDR3 amino acids: CASSLQGGDTEAFF. Written as DNA, the CDR3 is TGCGCCAGCAGCCTACAGGGAGGGGACACTGAAGCTTTCTTT. Drawing the rest from reference TRBV5-1 and TRBJ1-1, the complete variable domain is KAGVTQTPRYLIKTRGQQVTLSCSPISGHRSVSWYQQTPGQGLQFLFEYFSETQRNKGNFPGRFSGRQFSNSRSEMNVSTLELGDSALYLCASSLQGGDTEAFFGQGTRLTVV.

CDR3 DNA: TGTGCCAGCAGTGAAGCCCGGGACATAAGCACCCCATGGGCGGGCTATGGCTACACCTTC. Protein: CASSEARDISTPWAGYGYTF. The gene calls are TRBV6-1 and TRBJ1-2, with D possibly matching TRBD1 (6 bases). This CDR3 spans 20 amino acids. V lost 0 bases to trimming and J lost 4 bases, with 27 bases between them. Per germline, CDR1 MNHNS and CDR2 SASEGT.

This clone was observed a handful of times. V usage is TRBV7-8 and J usage is TRBJ2-2, with D possibly TRBD1 on 5 matching bases. The CDR3 extends over 14 amino acids. Germline CDR1 is SGHVS and CDR2 is FQNEAQ. Trimming shortened V by 0 bases and J by 7 bases, and 9 bases separated the two germline ends. In DNA form, the CDR3 reads TGTGCCAGCAGCTTAGCTCGACAGTACGGGGAGCTGTTTTTT. It encodes CASSLARQYGELFF.

This chain joins TRBV4-1 and TRBJ1-2, with D perhaps matching TRBD1 (5 bases). With 1 base removed from V and 8 bases from J, the gap between germline ends came to 17 bases. The CDR3 runs 15 residues. Germline V lookup: CDR1 MGHRA, CDR2 YSYEKL. The CDR3 loop is CASSQGGTLGAGYTF. The CDR3 region has the DNA TGCGCCAGCAGCCAAGGGGGCACCTTAGGAGCGGGCTACACCTTC.

This chain uses TRBV15 with TRBJ1-6; tentatively, D is TRBD1 (6 bases). CDR3 length: 14 residues. Deletions cut 1 base from V and 9 bases from J, with 10 bases between. Germline V lookup: CDR1 LNHNV, CDR2 YYDKDF (reference sequence). The CDR3 region is CATSRVQGASPLHF. The DNA of the CDR3 is TGTGCCACCAGCAGAGTACAGGGAGCTTCACCCCTCCACTTT.

This clone has a single count. The rearrangement joins TRBV9 to TRBJ1-2; no clear D. The CDR3 spans 14 residues. The V end lost 4 bases, the J end lost 4 bases, and 14 bases lay between the germline ends. Germline V gives CDR1 SGDLS, CDR2 YYNGEE. For the CDR3, the DNA is TGTGCCAGCAGCCCACCAGGTGGTCGCTATGGCTACACCTTC. Residues: CASSPPGGRYGYTF.

The V and J genes are TRBV5-1 and TRBJ2-7; D call uncertain. The CDR3 is 13 residues long. The germline V and J ends were trimmed by 5 bases and 5 bases, with 14 bases remaining between them. Germline CDR1 reads SGHRS; CDR2 reads YFSETQ. CDR3 sequence (DNA): TGCGCCAGCAGTCTAAGTAGCAAGGACGAGCAGTACTTC. Its translation is CASSLSSKDEQYF.

This CDR3 is CASSPLAGAHTGELFF. The DNA of the CDR3 is TGTGCCAGCAGCCCTCTAGCGGGGGCCCACACCGGGGAGCTGTTTTTT. The V and J genes are TRBV11-2 and TRBJ2-2, with 10 bases matching TRBD2. The J segment lost 3 bases and the V segment lost 5 bases, leaving 6 bases of the junction unmatched. CDR3 length equals 16 residues. Looked up from germline, CDR1 is SGHAT and CDR2 is FQNNGV.

The chain is built from TRBV5-1 and TRBJ1-1; no reliable D call. CDR1 is SGHRS, CDR2 YFSETQ, per germline. V gave up 4 bases and J gave up 6 bases, with 13 bases separating them. The length of the CDR3 is 13 residues. DNA of the CDR3: TGCGCCAGCAGCCTCGAGGGATTCGCTGAAGCTTTCTTT. This sequence encodes CASSLEGFAEAFF.

V gene TRBV29-1 combines with J gene TRBJ2-7; 7 nucleotides agree with TRBD2. Germline CDR1 reads SQVTM; CDR2 reads ANQGSEA. The CDR3 sequence is 15 residues long. The V and J ends lost 3 bases and 1 base, in that order; junction bases with no gene match: 9. The CDR3 region is CSVEVGGSFSYEQYF. The CDR3 coding sequence is TGCAGCGTTGAGGTGGGGGGGTCCTTTTCCTACGAGCAGTACTTC.

The chain combines TRBV7-9 with TRBJ2-7; D is perhaps TRBD2 (5 bases). The CDR3 contains 14 residues. V lost 5 bases and J lost 0, with 11 bases in between. CDR1 and CDR2 (germline): SEHNR, FQNEAQ (reference sequence). CDR3 nucleotides: TGTGCCAGCAGCCAGCGGATGAGCTCCTACGAGCAGTACTTC. Translation gives CASSQRMSSYEQYF.

The J gene is TRBJ2-4, the V gene TRBV11-2, with 11 nucleotides matching TRBD1. The CDR3 is made up of 19 amino acids. The V gene's germline CDR1 is SGHAT and CDR2 FQNNGV. Unmatched junction bases numbered 14, after V lost 5 bases and J lost 2 bases. CDR3 bases: TGTGCCAGCAGCCCGCGGTGGACAGGGGGCCTAAGTCCCAAAAACATTCAGTACTTC. Translating gives CASSPRWTGGLSPKNIQYF.

This clone was seen just once. The CDR3 sequence is CASSSEGGMNTEAFF. Written as DNA, the CDR3 is TGTGCCAGCAGCTCCGAGGGAGGGATGAACACTGAAGCTTTCTTT. The rearrangement uses TRBV11-2 and TRBJ1-1, with unresolved D. V dropped 4 bases and J dropped 0 bases, with 12 bases sitting between them. The length of the CDR3 is 15 residues. The V gene's germline CDR1 is SGHAT and CDR2 FQNNGV. The full variable domain, in which reference TRBV11-2 and TRBJ1-1 provide the parts outside the CDR3, is EAGVAQSPRYKIIEKRQSVAFWCNPISGHATLYWYQQILGQGPKLLIQFQNNGVVDDSQLPKDRFSAERLKGVDSTLKIQPAKLEDSAVYLCASSSEGGMNTEAFFGQGTRLTVV.